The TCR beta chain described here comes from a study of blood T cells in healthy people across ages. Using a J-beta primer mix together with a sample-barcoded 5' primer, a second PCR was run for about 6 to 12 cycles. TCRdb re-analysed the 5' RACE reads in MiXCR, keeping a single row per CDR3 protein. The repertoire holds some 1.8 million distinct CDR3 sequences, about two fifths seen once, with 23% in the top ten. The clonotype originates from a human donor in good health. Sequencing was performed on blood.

The CDR3 DNA reads TGCAGCGCGGCCGGTGAGAGCCGAGGTGGCTACACCTTC. Translating gives CSAAGESRGGYTF. The V call is TRBV29-1, the J call TRBJ1-2, with unresolved D. Germline CDR1 and CDR2: SQVTM and ANQGSEA. Trimming left V 7 bases short and J 7 bases short, with 19 bases between. The CDR3 is made up of 13 amino acids.